A single T cell receptor (beta chain) is shown here with its context. Authors' methods: Reference gene primers were amplified, and this amplification served to estimate nucleated cell counts. The repertoire was sequenced with immunoSEQ multiplex PCR; TCRdb's copy has only in-frame clones and lacks some. V, J and clone size are taken as reported in that table, and D and trimming were inferred from the DNA itself. The sample lists about 220,000 clones; roughly 90% were seen once. The sample belongs to a study of blood T cell repertoires in COVID-19. Study context: Sources were T cells, B-cell-depleted T cells, or PBMCs; the material itself was cDNA or gDNA.

The CDR3 has 14 residues. The ends were cut back, 1 base at V and 9 bases at J, with 13 bases in the middle. Germline lookup yields CDR1 SEHNR and CDR2 FQNEAQ (reference sequence). Individuals aged about 18 to 89 years were recruited from fewer than 25 US areas. The specimen sequenced was PBMCs or T cells enriched from blood (not recorded which). The chain is built from TRBV7-9 and TRBJ2-1; D is ambiguous. This TCR was recovered from a middle-aged woman with acute COVID-19. CDR3 residues: CASSLDSSRSEQFF. The CDR3 DNA follows: TGTGCCAGCAGCTTAGATAGTAGCCGTAGTGAGCAGTTCTTC.